The present T cell receptor beta chain was sequenced within a study of blood T cell repertoires in COVID-19. On the study more broadly: The samples span acute and convalescent COVID-19 from the United States, Italy and Spain. From T cells, B-cell-depleted T cells, or PBMCs came the material, which was cDNA or gDNA.

Per the study methods: For nucleated cells, counts were estimated from reference gene primer amplification. Generated by immunoSEQ multiplex PCR, the TCRdb table keeps only in-frame clones and is missing some. The V and J calls and clone size come from that table; D and trimming were worked out from the DNA. The data contain roughly 110,000 clones, 70% to 90% of them singletons. CDR3 length: 13 residues. Germline V CDR1 and CDR2: ENHRY, SYGVKD. V shed 8 bases and J shed 2 bases, with 10 bases lying between them. The material sequenced was peripheral blood. The TCR originated in a man in his forties with active or convalescent COVID-19. The chain joins TRBV10-3 to TRBJ1-5; TRBD1 might be the D (5 bases). For the CDR3, the DNA is TGTGCCATCTACTCGGGGGGCAATCAGCCCCAGCATTTT. Translated: CAIYSGGNQPQHF.